These 27 T cell receptor beta chains originate from one sample sequenced in a study of CD8+ T cells in alopecia areata. As the sequencing template, cDNA was produced by extracting RNA and reverse transcribing it. The data were produced by immunoSEQ multiplex PCR, yet TCRdb's version contains in-frame clones alone and is incomplete. Observed in the sample are some 110,000 clones, none of them singletons. The sample was lesional skin. Receptor source: a C3H/HeJ mouse with alopecia areata. Strain haplotype (MHC): H2-k.

Remarks on this clone: Gene names are the mouse ones. The missing CDR3 end, 4 residues past where the read stops, is filled in from the germline J gene. This chain links TRBV13-3 with TRBJ2-5; 12 bases align to TRBD2. CDR1 NNHDY and CDR2 SYVADS come from the germline V gene. V dropped 3 bases and J dropped 3; count of bases not matched to a gene: 5. This CDR3 region has 16 residues. CDR3 DNA (partial): TGTGCCAGCAGTGGGGGACTGGGGGGACCACAAGAC. Its protein is CASSGGLGGPQD. The full CDR3 protein is CASSGGLGGPQDTQYF.

In its sample, this clone was seen many times. Gene names refer to mouse genes. The CDR3 end lies 4 residues beyond the end of the read and is filled in from the germline J gene. The chain links TRBV13-3 to TRBJ2-5, with TRBD2 matching 10 bases. Per germline, CDR1 NNHDY and CDR2 SYVADS. The CDR3 length is 15 residues. CDR3: CASSADWGDEDTQYF. The DNA read from the CDR3 is TGTGCCAGCAGTGCCGACTGGGGGGACGAAGAC. The full variable domain, completed using reference TRBV13-3 and TRBJ2-5, is EAAVTQSPRSKVAVTGGKVTLSCHQTNNHDYMYWYRQDTGHGLRLIHYSYVADSTEKGDIPDGYKASRPSQENFSLILELASLSQTAVYFCASSADWGDEDTQYFGPGTRLLVL.

This clone was counted many times. Mouse gene names and germline throughout. The sequenced CDR3 bases are TGTGCCAGCAGATGGGGGGACTCTAGTGCAGAA. Translating gives CASRWGDSSAE. The whole CDR3 protein is CASRWGDSSAETLYF. V usage is TRBV13-3 and J usage is TRBJ2-3, with 7 bases fitting TRBD2. The missing CDR3 end, 4 residues past where the read stops, is filled in from the germline J gene. Germline-derived CDR1 and CDR2 are NNHDY and SYVADS. J was trimmed by 0 bases and V by 5 bases; bases with no gene match: 6. This CDR3 spans 15 amino acids.

In the case of this clone: The gene names here belong to mouse. Coverage ceases 4 residues before the CDR3 finishes, and the germline J gene fills in the end. The rearrangement uses TRBV1 and TRBJ2-1, with TRBD2 matching 7 bases. The CDR3 has 15 residues. Germline V gene lookup returns CDR1 NSQYPW and CDR2 LRSPGD (reference sequence). J was trimmed by 6 bases and V by 1 base; bases with no gene match: 6. The sequenced CDR3 bases are TGCACCTGCAGTGCAGTCCGGGGGGGAGGTGCT. Its translation: CTCSAVRGGGA. The entire CDR3 sequence reads CTCSAVRGGGAEQFF.

The table lists this clone with a few counts. All gene names here are mouse names. The sequence runs out 4 residues before the end of the CDR3; the remainder is reconstructed from the germline J gene. This chain connects TRBV13-2 to TRBJ2-5; the match to TRBD2 covers 7 bases. The germline CDR1 and CDR2 sequences are NNHNN and SYGAGS (reference sequence). J was trimmed by 2 bases and V by 0 bases; bases with no gene match: 3. The CDR3 has 15 amino acids. The CDR3 here is CASGDAVGGQDTQYF. Incomplete CDR3 DNA: TGTGCCAGCGGTGATGCAGTGGGGGGCCAAGAC.

To note about this clone: Gene names follow the mouse nomenclature. The read is 4 residues too short to cover the CDR3 end, so that end is filled in from the germline J gene. The chain uses TRBV14 and TRBJ2-5; 8 nucleotides agree with TRBD1. There are 16 residues in the CDR3. The V gene end was trimmed by 2 bases and the J gene end by 0 bases; junction bases not matched to a gene: 5. CDR1 and CDR2 (germline): SGHDT, FRDEAV. The CDR3 sequence is CASSLAGQGNQDTQYF. Partial CDR3 DNA: TGTGCCAGCAGTTTAGCCGGACAGGGAAACCAAGAC. Full variable domain (remainder filled in from reference TRBV14 and TRBJ2-5): EAGVTQSPRYAVLQEGQAVSFWCDPISGHDTLYWYQQPRDQGPQLLVYFRDEAVIDNSQLPSDRFSAVRPKGTNSTLKIQSAKQGDTATYLCASSLAGQGNQDTQYFGPGTRLLVL.

With respect to this clone: Gene names and germline refer to mouse. The read terminates 4 residues before the CDR3 end, so the remaining end is supplied by the germline J gene. This sequence joins TRBV13-3 and TRBJ1-4, with TRBD1 matching over 10 bases. The CDR3 runs 15 residues. V lost 5 bases and J lost 5; bases outside the gene matches: 6. Looked up from germline, CDR1 is NNHDY and CDR2 is SYVADS. CDR3 bases read: TGTGCCAGCAGCGTCCCGGGACAGGGGAACGAA. Translation: CASSVPGQGNE. The full CDR3 protein is CASSVPGQGNERLFF.

This clone turned up a few times. The listed genes are named as in mouse. The CDR3 is cut off 4 residues early in the read; its end comes from the germline J gene. The genes are TRBV13-1 and TRBJ1-1; D unresolved. The CDR3 is 11 amino acids. Germline V lookup: CDR1 NSHNY, CDR2 SYGAGN. V was clipped by 7 bases and J by 0 bases, with 4 bases between them. The CDR3 region is CASRQNTEVFF. CDR3 DNA (partial): TGTGCCAGCCGACAGAACACA.

This clone was detected ten times or more. The gene names given are mouse names. The read gets to within 4 residues of the CDR3 end, and the germline J gene fills in the rest. This rearrangement joins TRBV13-3 to TRBJ2-7; 7 nucleotides align to TRBD2. The CDR3 has 13 amino acids. In germline, CDR1 is NNHDY, CDR2 SYVADS. Partial CDR3 DNA: TGTGCCAGCAGTGATCCCGACTGGGAT. Translated, it gives CASSDPDWD. The full CDR3 protein is CASSDPDWDEQYF.

This clone was counted only a few times. Gene names are the mouse ones. The CDR3 bases that were read are TGCACCTGCAGTGCAGATTACAGGGAATTGAAT. Protein: CTCSADYRELN. The full CDR3 sequence reads CTCSADYRELNEQYF. This rearrangement joins TRBV1 to TRBJ2-7; TRBD1 is a possible D gene (6 bases). Coverage ceases 4 residues before the CDR3 finishes, and the germline J gene fills in the end. The CDR3 loop spans 15 amino acids. Looked up from germline, CDR1 is NSQYPW and CDR2 is LRSPGD (reference sequence).

Regarding this clone: Germline and genes: mouse. The read halts 4 residues ahead of the CDR3 end, with the missing end drawn from the germline J gene. The rearrangement joins TRBV13-1 to TRBJ2-7; TRBD2 aligns across 10 bases. The CDR3 runs to 15 residues. Germline V gene data show CDR1 as NSHNY and CDR2 as SYGAGN. The junction had 5 bases not matched to a gene; V was cut back by 2 bases and J by 3 bases. CDR3 in amino acids: CASSEDWGALYEQYF. CDR3 DNA (partial): TGTGCCAGCAGTGAAGACTGGGGGGCGCTCTAT.

This clone showed up many times. Here the gene names and germline are mouse. The DNA read from the CDR3 is TGCACCTGCAGTGGGACATAT. As protein: CTCSGTY. The whole CDR3 is CTCSGTYEQYF. The chain is built from TRBV1 and TRBJ2-7; D is possibly TRBD1 (5 bases). The read ends 4 residues early relative to the CDR3; the germline J gene fills the gap. The CDR3 covers 11 residues. Germline V gives CDR1 NSQYPW, CDR2 LRSPGD (reference sequence). Variable domain in full (rest from reference TRBV1 and TRBJ2-7): VTLLEQNPRWRLVPRGQAVNLRCILKNSQYPWMSWYQQDLQKQLQWLFTLRSPGDKEVKSLPGADYLATRVTDTELRLQVANMSQGRTLYCTCSGTYEQYFGPGTRLTVL.

Worth noting for this clone: Gene names denote mouse genes. The read ends 4 residues early relative to the CDR3; the germline J gene fills the gap. This chain uses TRBV13-3 with TRBJ1-2; possible D gene TRBD1, 6 bases. The V end lost 0 bases, the J end lost 3 bases, and 12 bases lay between the germline ends. The CDR3 loop spans 15 amino acids. CDR1 and CDR2 (germline): NNHDY, SYVADS. CDR3 DNA (partial): TGTGCCAGCAGTGATGGTTGGGGGGCCGACTCC. Protein: CASSDGWGADS. The CDR3 as a whole reads CASSDGWGADSDYTF.

This clone was observed many times. The protein TCRdb lists differs from the translation of the DNA at residue 12; the protein given here is translated from the DNA itself. The gene names here belong to mouse. The sequenced fragment ends 3 residues before the CDR3 boundary, so the rest is inferred from the germline J gene. This sequence joins TRBV13-3 and TRBJ1-6; 9 nucleotides agree with TRBD1. TRBJ1-6 is annotated as an ORF whose role is uncertain. CDR1 is NNHDY and CDR2 is SYVADS in the germline V gene. The CDR3 is made up of 15 amino acids. Unmatched junction bases numbered 6, after V lost 3 bases and J lost 8 bases. The part of the CDR3 DNA that was read is TGTGCCAGCAGTGTCGGGACAGGGAAGGATTCGCCC. Its protein product is CASSVGTGKDSP. The entire CDR3 protein reads CASSVGTGKDSPLYF.

This clone was counted only a few times. Mouse gene names apply. Read coverage stops 4 residues before the CDR3 terminus; the germline J gene supplies the remainder. The chain links TRBV31 to TRBJ2-7; 10 bases map to TRBD2. CDR1 and CDR2 (germline): GKSSPN, SITVG. Trimming took 3 bases from V and 1 from J; bases not matched to a gene: 3. The CDR3 runs 14 residues. CDR3 DNA (partial): TGTGCCTGGAGCCAGACTGGGGGGTCCTAT. Protein: CAWSQTGGSY. The entire CDR3 is CAWSQTGGSYEQYF.

Note on this clone: All gene names here are mouse names. The CDR3 end is not reached by the read, which stops 4 residues before it; the germline J gene fills it in. The chain is built from TRBV13-3 and TRBJ2-1, with 9 nucleotides matching TRBD2. The germline CDR1 and CDR2 sequences are NNHDY and SYVADS. J gave up 0 bases and V 3 bases, and 4 bases lay outside the gene matches. The CDR3 is 16 residues long. Partial CDR3 DNA: TGTGCCAGCAGTGCGAGACTGGGGGATAACTATGCT. Translated, it gives CASSARLGDNYA. The full-length CDR3 reads as CASSARLGDNYAEQFF.

This clone was observed a handful of times. The listed genes are named as in mouse. The read stops 4 residues short of the end of the CDR3; the missing end is completed from the germline J gene. The chain has TRBV13-1 and TRBJ2-7; TRBD1 agrees at 8 bases. The germline V gene encodes CDR1 NSHNY and CDR2 SYGAGN. The CDR3 runs to 13 residues. V gave up 4 bases and J gave up 3 bases; unmatched junction bases: 3. CDR3 amino acids: CASSPDRGYEQYF. Incomplete CDR3 DNA: TGTGCCAGCAGTCCCGACAGGGGCTAT.

A note on this clone: Genes and germline are mouse. From the germline J gene comes the end of the CDR3, since the read stops 4 residues before it. The V gene is TRBV1, the J gene TRBJ2-7; possible D gene TRBD1, 6 bases. The CDR3 has 15 residues. Germline-derived CDR1 and CDR2 are NSQYPW and LRSPGD (reference sequence). CDR3 loop: CTCSADQQGVYEQYF. The covered CDR3 bases are TGCACCTGCAGTGCAGATCAACAGGGTGTTTAT.

This clone was picked up a small number of times. Germline and genes: mouse. The read finishes 4 residues shy of the CDR3 end, and the germline J gene is used to complete it. The V gene is TRBV13-3, the J gene TRBJ2-5; possibly TRBD2 for D (5 bases). The CDR3 has 12 amino acids. The germline V gene has CDR1 NNHDY and CDR2 SYVADS. The DNA read from the CDR3 is TGTGCCAGCAGTGAGTTGGGGGAC. Amino acid sequence: CASSELGD. The full CDR3 reads CASSELGDTQYF. Full variable domain (remainder filled in from reference TRBV13-3 and TRBJ2-5): EAAVTQSPRSKVAVTGGKVTLSCHQTNNHDYMYWYRQDTGHGLRLIHYSYVADSTEKGDIPDGYKASRPSQENFSLILELASLSQTAVYFCASSELGDTQYFGPGTRLLVL.

With regard to this clone: Each gene name is a mouse one. The CDR3 is cut off 4 residues early in the read; its end comes from the germline J gene. The chain uses TRBV13-1 and TRBJ1-2, with D possibly matching TRBD1 (6 bases). CDR3 size: 14 residues. The V and J ends lost 1 base and 4 bases respectively, with 11 bases between them. Germline V gene data show CDR1 as NSHNY and CDR2 as SYGAGN. The sequenced part of the CDR3 DNA is TGTGCCAGCAGTGATAACAGGGCTGCCTCC. As protein: CASSDNRAAS. The entire CDR3 protein reads CASSDNRAASDYTF.

This clone was picked up many times. The genes are named according to mouse. The read comes to an end 4 residues before the CDR3 does, leaving the germline J gene to fill in the end. The J gene is TRBJ2-7, the V gene TRBV17; TRBD2 matches 12 bases. This CDR3 is 14 amino acids long. Per germline, CDR1 MNHDT and CDR2 YYDKIL. The sequenced CDR3 bases are TGTGCTAGCAGTTCTGGACTGGGGGGGTAT. Protein sequence: CASSSGLGGY. The whole CDR3 sequence reads CASSSGLGGYEQYF.

Turning to this clone: Genes and germline come from the mouse. The sequenced fragment ends 4 residues before the CDR3 boundary, so the rest is inferred from the germline J gene. V and J are TRBV13-2 and TRBJ2-3; D unresolved. V was trimmed by 2 bases and J by 0 bases, leaving 13 bases between them. Germline CDR1 and CDR2: NNHNN and SYGAGS (reference sequence). The length of the CDR3 is 16 residues. CDR3 region: CASGEFGRNSAETLYF. The CDR3 DNA, read in part, is TGTGCCAGCGGTGAATTCGGCAGGAATAGTGCAGAA.

This clone was seen a few times. Gene names refer to mouse genes. Read sequence stops 4 residues before the CDR3 end, and the germline J gene provides the missing end. The genes are TRBV13-3 and TRBJ2-3; the match to TRBD1 covers 7 bases. Per the germline V gene, CDR1 is NNHDY and CDR2 is SYVADS. The CDR3 is 14 amino acids. Unmatched junction bases numbered 3, after V lost 4 bases and J lost 1 base. The sequenced part of the CDR3 DNA is TGTGCCAGCAGTTACAGGGGCGGTGCAGAA. This codes for CASSYRGGAE. The whole CDR3 sequence reads CASSYRGGAETLYF.

The table lists this clone with a few counts. Genes here carry mouse names. The CDR3 bases that were read are TGTGCTAGCAGTTTGACTGGGGGGTAT. Translation gives CASSLTGGY. The full CDR3 protein is CASSLTGGYEQYF. The rearrangement uses TRBV17 and TRBJ2-7; 10 bases are a match to TRBD2. With the read ending 4 residues before the CDR3 end, the germline J gene is used to fill in that end. Germline CDR1 MNHDT, CDR2 YYDKIL. This CDR3 is 13 amino acids long.

Comments on this clone: The genes and germline here are from mouse. Coverage ceases 4 residues before the CDR3 finishes, and the germline J gene fills in the end. The rearrangement joins TRBV1 to TRBJ1-1; D is uncertain. This CDR3 contains 16 residues. Germline CDR1 reads NSQYPW; CDR2 reads LRSPGD (reference sequence). V lost 0 bases to trimming and J lost 0 bases, with 11 bases between them. The part of the CDR3 DNA that was read is TGCACCTGCAGTGCAGAGGGGAGGAAAACAAACACA. As protein: CTCSAEGRKTNT. The whole CDR3 sequence reads CTCSAEGRKTNTEVFF.

About this clone itself: All gene names here are mouse names. From the germline J gene comes the end of the CDR3, since the read stops 4 residues before it. The chain employs TRBV14 and TRBJ1-1; 7 positions agree with TRBD1. The germline gives CDR1 SGHDT, CDR2 FRDEAV. V dropped 5 bases and J dropped 0; count of bases not matched to a gene: 4. The CDR3 has 14 residues. CDR3 protein: CASSRDSANTEVFF. The CDR3 bases that were read are TGTGCCAGCAGCCGGGACAGTGCAAACACA.

This clone was detected only a few times. Gene names and germline match the mouse. The CDR3 goes on 4 residues after the read ends, and that part is filled in from the germline J gene. The chain is built from TRBV16 and TRBJ2-3, with TRBD1 matching over 9 bases. V trimming: 4 bases; J trimming: 0 bases; junction bases outside the gene matches: 5. Looked up from germline, CDR1 is SGHSA and CDR2 is FRNQAP. The CDR3 is made up of 16 amino acids. CDR3 amino acids: CASSSGTGSSAETLYF. CDR3 DNA, as far as it was read: TGTGCAAGCAGCTCCGGGACAGGGTCTAGTGCAGAA. Complete variable domain (other parts from reference TRBV16 and TRBJ2-3): NAGVIQTPRHKVTGKGQEATLWCEPISGHSAVFWYRQTIVQGLEFLTYFRNQAPIDDSGMPKERFSAQMPNQSHSTLKIQSTQPQDSAVYLCASSSGTGSSAETLYFGSGTRLTVL.